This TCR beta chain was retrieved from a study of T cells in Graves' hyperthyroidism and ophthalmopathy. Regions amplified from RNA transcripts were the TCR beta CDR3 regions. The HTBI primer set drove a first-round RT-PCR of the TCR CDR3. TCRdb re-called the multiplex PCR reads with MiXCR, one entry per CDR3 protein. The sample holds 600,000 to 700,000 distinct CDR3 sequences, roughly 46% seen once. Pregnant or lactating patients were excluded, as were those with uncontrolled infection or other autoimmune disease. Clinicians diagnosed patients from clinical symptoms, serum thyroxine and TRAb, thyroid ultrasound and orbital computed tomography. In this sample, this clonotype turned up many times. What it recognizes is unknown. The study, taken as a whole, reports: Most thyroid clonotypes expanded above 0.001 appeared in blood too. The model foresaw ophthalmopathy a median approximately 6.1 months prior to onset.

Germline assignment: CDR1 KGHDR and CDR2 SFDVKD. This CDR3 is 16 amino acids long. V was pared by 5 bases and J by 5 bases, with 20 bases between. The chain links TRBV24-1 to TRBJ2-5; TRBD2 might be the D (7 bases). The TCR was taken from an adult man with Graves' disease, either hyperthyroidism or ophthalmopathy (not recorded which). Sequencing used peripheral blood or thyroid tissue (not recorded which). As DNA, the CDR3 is TGTGCCACCAGTGTTCGGCGGGGGCAGGGCTTCGAGACCCAGTACTTC. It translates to CATSVRRGQGFETQYF.